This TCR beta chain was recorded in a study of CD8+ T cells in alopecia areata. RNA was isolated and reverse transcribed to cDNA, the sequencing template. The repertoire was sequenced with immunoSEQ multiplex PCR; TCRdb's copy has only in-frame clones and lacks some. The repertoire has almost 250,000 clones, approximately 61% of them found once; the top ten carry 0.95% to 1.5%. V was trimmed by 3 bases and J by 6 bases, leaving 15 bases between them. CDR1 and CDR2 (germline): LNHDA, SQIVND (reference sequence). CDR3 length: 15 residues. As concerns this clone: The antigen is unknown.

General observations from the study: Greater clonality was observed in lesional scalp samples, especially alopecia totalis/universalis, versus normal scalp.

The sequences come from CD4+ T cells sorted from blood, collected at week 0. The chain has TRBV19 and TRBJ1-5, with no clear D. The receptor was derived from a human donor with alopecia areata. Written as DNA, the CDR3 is TGTGCCAGTAGTATCGGCAGCTGGGGATCTCAGCCCCAGCATTTT. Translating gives CASSIGSWGSQPQHF.